The 16 T cell receptor beta chains reported below all come from one sample, sequenced in a study of Ad26.COV2.S vaccination and SARS-CoV-2 variants. Here immunoSEQ multiplex PCR was the method, and the copy in TCRdb shows in-frame clones only, minus some. The table shows approximately 240,000 clones, with roughly 90% occurring only once. Sample treatment: 19 received Ad26.COV2.S at low or high dose, single or two shots; about 5 received placebo; per-sample allocation not given. Collection of the samples took place on day 63 after the first injection of vaccine or placebo. Sample: peripheral blood, taken in a trial of Ad26.COV2.S vaccine versus placebo. All receptors derive from a person aged 18 to 65 who received the Ad26.COV2.S COVID-19 vaccine or a placebo.

The J gene is TRBJ2-2, the V gene TRBV4-1, with 12 bases matching TRBD1. Germline V gene lookup returns CDR1 MGHRA and CDR2 YSYEKL. This CDR3 region has 15 residues. With 5 bases clipped from V and 6 bases from J, the junction kept 4 bases outside the gene matches. The CDR3, as DNA: TGCGCCAGCAGCTCGGGACAGGGGGCCTCCGGGGAGCTGTTTTTT. Residues: CASSSGQGASGELFF.

The V call is TRBV5-6, the J call TRBJ2-1, with D possibly TRBD1 on 5 matching bases. Trimming took 4 bases from V and 2 from J, leaving 13 bases between them. The CDR3 runs 15 residues. Germline-derived CDR1 and CDR2 are SGHDT and YYEEEE. CDR3 nucleotides: TGTGCCAGCAGCCGTGACAGCCTCCCCTACAATGAGCAGTTCTTC. Protein: CASSRDSLPYNEQFF.

This clone was observed once. The chain joins TRBV7-9 to TRBJ2-1; 7 bases fit TRBD1. Looked up from germline, CDR1 is SEHNR and CDR2 is FQNEAQ (reference sequence). The ends lost 4 bases at V and 5 bases at J; junction bases unmatched: 2. The CDR3 runs to 13 residues. The CDR3 nucleotides read TGTGCCAGCAGCTGGGACAGAGACAATGAGCAGTTCTTC. It codes for CASSWDRDNEQFF. Filled out from reference TRBV7-9 and TRBJ2-1, the complete variable domain reads DTGVSQNPRHKITKRGQNVTFRCDPISEHNRLYWYRQTLGQGPEFLTYFQNEAQLEKSRLLSDRFSAERPKGSFSTLEIQRTEQGDSAMYLCASSWDRDNEQFFGPGTRLTVL.

The chain employs TRBV18 and TRBJ2-1; TRBD2 aligns across 14 bases. CDR3 length: 16 amino acids. The trim removed 2 bases at V and 7 bases at J, leaving 4 bases unmatched. The germline gives CDR1 KGHSH, CDR2 LQKENI. The CDR3 loop is CASSPVTSGGANEQFF. CDR3 in DNA: TGTGCCAGCTCACCAGTGACTAGCGGGGGGGCTAATGAGCAGTTCTTC.

This chain joins TRBV6-2 or TRBV6-3 and TRBJ2-4; 13 bases fit TRBD2. The CDR3 spans 14 residues. J gave up 11 bases and V 5 bases, and 6 bases lay outside the gene matches. Germline values: CDR1 MNHEY, CDR2 SVGEGT. The CDR3 loop reads CASSRTSGSSFQYF. The CDR3 DNA reads as TGTGCCAGCAGTCGGACTAGCGGGAGTAGCTTTCAGTACTTC.

The genes are TRBV28 and TRBJ2-7; 7 bases align to TRBD2. Germline V lookup: CDR1 MDHEN, CDR2 SYDVKM. V trimming: 2 bases; J trimming: 3 bases; junction bases outside the gene matches: 4. CDR3 length equals 14 residues. The CDR3 here is CASSLLGEGYEQYF. The CDR3 nucleotides are TGTGCCAGCAGTTTACTGGGGGAGGGCTACGAGCAGTACTTC. The variable domain in full, with the rest retrieved from reference TRBV28 and TRBJ2-7, is DVKVTQSSRYLVKRTGEKVFLECVQDMDHENMFWYRQDPGLGLRLIYFSYDVKMKEKGDIPEGYSVSREKKERFSLILESASTNQTSMYLCASSLLGEGYEQYFGPGTRLTVT.

This sequence joins TRBV6-2 or TRBV6-3 and TRBJ1-1; 12 positions agree with TRBD1. CDR1 MNHEY and CDR2 SVGEGT come from the germline V gene. Trimming cost V 0 bases and J 3 bases; bases outside gene matches: 8. The CDR3 is 18 amino acids. CDR3 bases: TGTGCCAGCAGTTACTCTATCCGGGACAGGGGGCCGGACACTGAAGCTTTCTTT. This encodes CASSYSIRDRGPDTEAFF.

The table lists this clone with a count of one. CDR3 residues: CASSARTSGGGVLFF. DNA for the CDR3: TGTGCCAGCAGCGCCCGGACTAGCGGGGGCGGTGTGCTGTTTTTT. The chain has TRBV2 and TRBJ2-2; 13 nucleotides line up with TRBD2. CDR3 length: 15 amino acids. V dropped 6 bases and J dropped 13; count of bases not matched to a gene: 11. The germline CDR1 and CDR2 sequences are SNHLY and FYNNEI.

This clone occurred a few times. This chain connects TRBV5-1 to TRBJ1-6; 8 nucleotides match TRBD1. The junction had 9 bases not matched to a gene; V was cut back by 0 bases and J by 4 bases. The V gene's germline CDR1 is SGHRS and CDR2 YFSETQ. This CDR3 comprises 18 residues. Here the CDR3 DNA reads TGCGCCAGCAGCTTGGTAATGATAGGGGACAGGTATAATTCACCCCTCCACTTT. Amino acid sequence: CASSLVMIGDRYNSPLHF.

The chain couples TRBV20-1 to TRBJ2-7; D unclear. Germline-derived CDR1 and CDR2 are DFQATT and SNEGSKA (reference sequence). The CDR3 runs to 12 residues. V shed 3 bases and J shed 6 bases, with 12 bases lying between them. CDR3 nucleotides: TGCAGTGCTAGTTTCCCGCGGAGCGAGCAGTACTTC. It is translated as CSASFPRSEQYF.

The V and J genes are TRBV6-5 and TRBJ1-3; no reliable D call. Germline-derived CDR1 and CDR2 are MNHEY and SVGAGI. The CDR3 length is 14 residues. Trimming took off 6 bases at V and 1 base at J, with 10 bases between the two ends. This chain's CDR3 is CASSRQYSGNTIYF. The CDR3 DNA is TGTGCCAGCAGCCGTCAGTATTCTGGAAACACCATATATTTT.

The gene calls are TRBV18 and TRBJ2-1; either TRBD1 or TRBD2 may fit D (6 bases each). From germline, CDR1 is KGHSH and CDR2 LQKENI. V was trimmed by 2 bases and J by 9 bases, leaving 11 bases between them. There are 13 residues in the CDR3. DNA for the CDR3: TGTGCCAGCTCACCAAGGGGGGTTGGTGAGCAGTTCTTC. It specifies CASSPRGVGEQFF.

This clone was counted only a few times. The rearrangement joins TRBV10-1 to TRBJ1-5; D is uncertain. The CDR3 is 11 residues long. Germline V gene data show CDR1 as WNHNN and CDR2 as SYGVQD (reference sequence). Trimming cost V 4 bases and J 8 bases, with 6 bases left between them. CDR3 sequence: CASSGAKPQHF. The DNA of the CDR3 is TGCGCCAGCAGTGGGGCGAAGCCCCAGCATTTT.

V gene TRBV28 combines with J gene TRBJ2-3; no clear D gene. V was clipped by 3 bases and J by 0 bases, with 7 bases between them. The CDR3 contains 14 residues. In germline, CDR1 is MDHEN, CDR2 SYDVKM. The CDR3 reads CASSLGLSTDTQYF. CDR3 in DNA: TGTGCCAGCAGTTTGGGTCTCAGCACAGATACGCAGTATTTT.

The chain couples TRBV27 to TRBJ2-1; the D gene is possibly TRBD1 (5 bases). V was shortened by 6 bases and J by 1 base, with 19 bases between the two germline ends. The CDR3 spans 17 residues. CDR1 is MNHEY and CDR2 is SMNVEV in the germline V gene (reference sequence). The CDR3 protein is CASRPMIGAGSYNEQFF. Written as DNA, the CDR3 is TGTGCCAGCAGACCGATGATTGGGGCTGGATCCTACAATGAGCAGTTCTTC.

The chain employs TRBV28 and TRBJ1-4, with 7 positions matching TRBD1. This CDR3 has 14 residues. Germline trimming cut 5 bases from V and 5 bases from J; bases unmatched to any gene: 5. CDR1 and CDR2 from the germline V gene are MDHEN and SYDVKM. CDR3 sequence: CASSRQGQNEKLFF. The CDR3 DNA reads TGTGCCAGCAGTCGACAGGGACAGAATGAAAAACTGTTTTTT.